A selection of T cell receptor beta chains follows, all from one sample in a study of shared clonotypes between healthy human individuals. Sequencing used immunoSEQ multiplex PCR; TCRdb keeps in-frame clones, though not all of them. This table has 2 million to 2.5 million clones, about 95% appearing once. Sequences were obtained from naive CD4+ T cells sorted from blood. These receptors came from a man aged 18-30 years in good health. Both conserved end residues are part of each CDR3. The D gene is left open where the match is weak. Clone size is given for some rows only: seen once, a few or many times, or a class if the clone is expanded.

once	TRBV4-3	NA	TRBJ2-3	TGCGCCAGCAGCTTGGGTCCCTGGAGCACAGATACGCAGTATTTT	CASSLGPWSTDTQYF
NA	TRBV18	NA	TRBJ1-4	TGTGCCAGCTCACCCCGGGCAGGAGGGCATGAAAAACTGTTTTTT	CASSPRAGGHEKLFF
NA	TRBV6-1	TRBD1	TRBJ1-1	TGTGCCAGCAGGTTCCCAGGGGGAAGCACTGAAGCTTTCTTT	CASRFPGGSTEAFF
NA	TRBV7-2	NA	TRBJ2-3	TGTGCCAGCAGCTTCCAGCCAGGAACCACAGATACGCAGTATTTT	CASSFQPGTTDTQYF
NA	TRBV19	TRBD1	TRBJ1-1	TGTGCCAGTAGTGCGACGGACAGGGGAACGAACACTGAAGCTTTCTTT	CASSATDRGTNTEAFF
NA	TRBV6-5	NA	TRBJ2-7	TGTGCCAGCAGTTACGCCACTGCCGCCTACGAGCAGTACTTC	CASSYATAAYEQYF
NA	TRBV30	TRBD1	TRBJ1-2	TGTGCCTGGAGCCAGTTAAGGACAGGCTATGGCTACACCTTC	CAWSQLRTGYGYTF
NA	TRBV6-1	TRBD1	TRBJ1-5	TGTGCCAGCAGCGGGACAGAAAGAGTCAATCAGCCCCAGCATTTT	CASSGTERVNQPQHF
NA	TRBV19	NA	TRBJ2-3	TGTGCCAGTAGGGAACAGTACACAGATACGCAGTATTTT	CASREQYTDTQYF
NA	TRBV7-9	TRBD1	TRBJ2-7	TGTGCCAGCAGCCAGGGACAGGCTCCCTACGAGCAGTACTTC	CASSQGQAPYEQYF
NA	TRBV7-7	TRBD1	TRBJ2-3	TGTGCTAGCAGCCCAGGGACAGATACTCCCACAGATACGCAGTATTTT	CASSPGTDTPTDTQYF
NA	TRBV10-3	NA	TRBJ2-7	TGTGCCATCAGTGAGGGCACCCTTTTTGATCGCGAGCAGTACTTC	CAISEGTLFDREQYF
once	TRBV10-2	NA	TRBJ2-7	TGCGCCAGCACCGAGGGAGGGGGGGACTACGAGCAGTACTTC	CASTEGGGDYEQYF
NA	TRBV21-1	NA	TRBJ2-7	TGTGCCAGCAGCAAAGGCGGGTATAGCTCCTACGAGCAGTACTTC	CASSKGGYSSYEQYF
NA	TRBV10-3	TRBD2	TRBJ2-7	TGTGCCATCGGAGTACTAGCGGGAGAAGGGGAGCAGTACTTC	CAIGVLAGEGEQYF
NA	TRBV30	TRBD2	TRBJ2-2	TGTGCCTGGAGTGGACTAGCGGGGACAAACACCGGGGAGCTGTTTTTT	CAWSGLAGTNTGELFF
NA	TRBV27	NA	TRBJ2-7	TGTGCCAGCAGCCGCGCGGCCGCCGATAGCTCCTACGAGCAGTACTTC	CASSRAAADSSYEQYF
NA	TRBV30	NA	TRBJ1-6	TGTGCCTGGAGCGTCAGCCGGTATAATTCACCCCTCCACTTT	CAWSVSRYNSPLHF
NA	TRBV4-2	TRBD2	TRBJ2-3	TGTGCCAGCAGCCCGGGGAGTAGCGGGGGGTTCACAGATACGCAGTATTTT	CASSPGSSGGFTDTQYF
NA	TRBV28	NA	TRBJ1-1	TGTGCCAGCAGGGGACTCGCCGAAGCTTTCTTT	CASRGLAEAFF
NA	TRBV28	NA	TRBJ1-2	TGTGCCACTCTTATTAACTATGGCTACACCTTC	CATLINYGYTF
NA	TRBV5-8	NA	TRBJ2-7	TGTGCCAGCAGCTTGGCGTACGAGCAGTACTTC	CASSLAYEQYF
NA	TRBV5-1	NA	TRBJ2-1	TGCGCCAGCAGCTTTGGGCGATTTGGCGATGAGCAGTTCTTC	CASSFGRFGDEQFF
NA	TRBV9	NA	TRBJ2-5	TGTGCCAGCAGCGTAGGGAATCCGGGAGAGACCCAGTACTTC	CASSVGNPGETQYF
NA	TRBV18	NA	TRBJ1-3	TGTGCCAGCTCACCAAGGAGGTCTCAGGAAAACACCATATATTTT	CASSPRRSQENTIYF
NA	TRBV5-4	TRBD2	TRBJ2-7	TGTGCCAGCAGCCCGGCGCTAGCGGGAGTCGAGCAGTACTTC	CASSPALAGVEQYF
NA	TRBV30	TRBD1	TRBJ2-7	TGTGCCTGGAGTAAGGGACAGGGGTTCGAGCAGTACTTC	CAWSKGQGFEQYF
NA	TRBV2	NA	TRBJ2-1	TGTGCCAGCAGCGGTAGCGAGACAAGTGGAAATGAGCAGTTCTTC	CASSGSETSGNEQFF